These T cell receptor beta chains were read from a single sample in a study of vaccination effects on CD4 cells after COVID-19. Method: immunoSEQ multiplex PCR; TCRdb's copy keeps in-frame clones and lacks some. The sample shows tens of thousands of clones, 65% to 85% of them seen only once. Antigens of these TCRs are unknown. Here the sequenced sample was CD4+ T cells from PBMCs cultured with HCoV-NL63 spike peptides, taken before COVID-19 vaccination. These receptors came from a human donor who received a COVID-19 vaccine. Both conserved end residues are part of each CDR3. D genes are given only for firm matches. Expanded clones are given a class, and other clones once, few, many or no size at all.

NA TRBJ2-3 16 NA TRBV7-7 TGTGCCAGCAGCTTAGGGGCCGTTGGCAGTGGGGATACGCAGTATTTT CASSLGAVGSGDTQYF
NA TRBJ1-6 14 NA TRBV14 TGTGCCAGCCGCCGTGGTTATGATAATTCACCCCTCCACTTT CASRRGYDNSPLHF
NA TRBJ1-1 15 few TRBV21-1 TGTGCCAGCAGCAAACCGGGACACCTGAACACTGAAGCTTTCTTT CASSKPGHLNTEAFF
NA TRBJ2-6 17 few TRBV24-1 TGTGCCACCAGTGATTCTGGGACCTACTCTGGGGCCAACGTCCTGACTTTC CATSDSGTYSGANVLTF
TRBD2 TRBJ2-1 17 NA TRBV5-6 TGTGCCAGCAGCCCCGGACTAGCGGGGGGCCCGAACAATGAGCAGTTCTTC CASSPGLAGGPNNEQFF
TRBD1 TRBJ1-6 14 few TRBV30 TGTGCCCTGGACGAAGGGAGGGGGCTCTCACCCCTCCACTTT CALDEGRGLSPLHF
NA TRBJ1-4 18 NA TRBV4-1 TGCGCCAGCAGCCAAGACCCTTCCGGCCCTCAGGGTAATGAAAAACTGTTTTTT CASSQDPSGPQGNEKLFF
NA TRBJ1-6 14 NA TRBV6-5 TGTGTTACGGGCACGAGCTCCTATAATTCACCCCTCCACTTT CVTGTSSYNSPLHF
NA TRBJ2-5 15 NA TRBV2 TGTGCCAGCGGGGGGAAACTAGGGCCCCAAGAGACCCAGTACTTC CASGGKLGPQETQYF
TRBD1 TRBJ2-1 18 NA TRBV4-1 TGCGCCAGCAGCCAGAACCCGCCGGGACAGAGCTCCTACAATGAGCAGTTCTTC CASSQNPPGQSSYNEQFF
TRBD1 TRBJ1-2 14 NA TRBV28 TGTGCCAGCAGGGGGGGACAGGCTGGCTATGGCTACACCTTC CASRGGQAGYGYTF
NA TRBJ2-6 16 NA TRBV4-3 TGCGCCAGCAGCCAAGATGTTGGCTCTGGGGCCAACGTCCTGACTTTC CASSQDVGSGANVLTF
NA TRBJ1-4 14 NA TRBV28 TGTGCCAGCACACAGCGGGGAACTAATGAAAAACTGTTTTTT CASTQRGTNEKLFF
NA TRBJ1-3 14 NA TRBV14 TGTGCCAGCAGCCGCCTCGGGGGTGGAAACACCATATATTTT CASSRLGGGNTIYF
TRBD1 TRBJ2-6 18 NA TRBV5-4 TGTGCCAGCAGCTTGGCGGGACAGGAGCTGACTGGGGCCAACGTCCTGACTTTC CASSLAGQELTGANVLTF
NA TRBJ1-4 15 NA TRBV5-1 TGCGCCAGCAGTCAAGACCCAGGGTCAGGGGAAAAACTGTTTTTT CASSQDPGSGEKLFF
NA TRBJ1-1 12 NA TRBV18 TGTGCCAGCCGGACCGTTAACACTGAAGCTTTCTTT CASRTVNTEAFF
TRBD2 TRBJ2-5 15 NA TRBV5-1 TGCGCCAGCAGCTCCAGGACTAGCGGCCAAGAGACCCAGTACTTC CASSSRTSGQETQYF
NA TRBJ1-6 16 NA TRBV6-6 TGTGCCAGCAGTTACGACCTTATCTGGGATAATTCACCCCTCCACTTT CASSYDLIWDNSPLHF
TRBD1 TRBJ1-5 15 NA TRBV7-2 TGTGCCAGCAGCGCGCAAGGGGGCAACAATCAGCCCCAGCATTTT CASSAQGGNNQPQHF
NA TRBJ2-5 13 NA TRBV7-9 TGTGCCAGCAGCTTTCAGGGACAAGAGACCCAGTACTTC CASSFQGQETQYF
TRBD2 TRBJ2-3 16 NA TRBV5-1 TGCGCCAGCAGCACTCCTACTAGCGGGGGCACAGATACGCAGTATTTT CASSTPTSGGTDTQYF
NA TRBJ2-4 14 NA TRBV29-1 TGCAGCGTGAGGTCGGGAAGCCTCAAAAACATTCAGTACTTC CSVRSGSLKNIQYF
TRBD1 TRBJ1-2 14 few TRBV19 TGTGCCAGTAGTCCGGACAGGGCGACTCATGGCTACACCTTC CASSPDRATHGYTF